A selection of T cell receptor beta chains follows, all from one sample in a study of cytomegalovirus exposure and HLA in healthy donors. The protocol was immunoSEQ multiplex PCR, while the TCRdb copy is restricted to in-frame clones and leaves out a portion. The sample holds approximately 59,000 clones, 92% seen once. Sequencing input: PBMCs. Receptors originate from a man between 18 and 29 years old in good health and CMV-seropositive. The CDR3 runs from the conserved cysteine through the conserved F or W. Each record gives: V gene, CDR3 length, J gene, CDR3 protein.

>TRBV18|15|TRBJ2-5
CASSPLGQGGETQYF
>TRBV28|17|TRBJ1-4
CASSFRTFRGRGEKLFF
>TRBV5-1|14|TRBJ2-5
CASSFRGGVETQYF
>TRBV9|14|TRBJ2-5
CASSVSRGRETQYF
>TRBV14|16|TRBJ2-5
CASSQDGFGLQETQYF
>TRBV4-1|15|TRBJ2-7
CASSQEGGLAGFQYF
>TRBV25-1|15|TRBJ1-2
CASSATVSLGSGYTF
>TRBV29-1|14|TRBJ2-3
CSADGTSDTDTQYF
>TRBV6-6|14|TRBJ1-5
CASSYSGSNQPQHF
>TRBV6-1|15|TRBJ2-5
CASNTEGLGRETQYF
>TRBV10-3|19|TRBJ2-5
CAISRIGARASGSQETQYF
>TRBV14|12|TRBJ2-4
CASSQTQGTPYF
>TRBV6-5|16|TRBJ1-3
CASSYSTGSSGNTIYF
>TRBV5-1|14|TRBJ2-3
CASSLGASTDTQYF
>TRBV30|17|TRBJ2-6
CAWSVDRGRSGANVLTF
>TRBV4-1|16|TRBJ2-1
CASSQLAGGLDNEQFF
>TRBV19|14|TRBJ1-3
CASRQGHSGNTIYF
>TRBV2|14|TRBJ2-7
CASTKGEGANEQYF
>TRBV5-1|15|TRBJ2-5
CASSPTSGTKETQYF
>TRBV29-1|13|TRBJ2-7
CSVEGAGAYEQYF
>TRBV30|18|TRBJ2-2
CAWSVGPSGRAGTGELFF
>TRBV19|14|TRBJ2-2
CASSIATNTGELFF
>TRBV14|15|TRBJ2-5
CASSQDYSVQETQYF
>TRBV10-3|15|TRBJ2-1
CAISAQSGGGNEQFF
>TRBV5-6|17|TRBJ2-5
CASSLPREARIRETQYF
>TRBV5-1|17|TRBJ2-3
CASSYSFGTSGVDTQYF
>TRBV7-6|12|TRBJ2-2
CATALDTGELFF
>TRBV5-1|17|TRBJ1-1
CASSTRQGAVRLAEAFF
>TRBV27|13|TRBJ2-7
CASSLGTGDEQYF
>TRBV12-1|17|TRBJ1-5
CASSFDAYLYSNQPQHF
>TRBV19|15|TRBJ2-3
CASSPTSGVTDTQYF
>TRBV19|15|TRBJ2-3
CASSIGRDVGDTQYF
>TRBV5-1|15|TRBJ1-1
CASSLGPQALTEAFF
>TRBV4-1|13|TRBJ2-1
CASSQGQYNEQFF
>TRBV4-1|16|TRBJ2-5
CASSQGNRGFGETQYF
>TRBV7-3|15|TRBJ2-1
CASSLNEGVLGEQFF
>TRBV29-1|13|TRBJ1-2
CSVETDRFYGYTF
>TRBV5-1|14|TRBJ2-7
CASNRLEGGYEQYF
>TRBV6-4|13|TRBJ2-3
CASSEIGTDTQYF
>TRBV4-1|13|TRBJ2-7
CASSPTPQYEQYF
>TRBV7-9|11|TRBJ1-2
CASKEERGYTF
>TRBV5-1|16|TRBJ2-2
CASSLPRGTNTGELFF
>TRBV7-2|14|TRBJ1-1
CASRWTGRNTEAFF
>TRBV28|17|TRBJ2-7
CASSYPEVRRAAYEQYF
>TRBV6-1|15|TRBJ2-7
CASSPGTGEWGEQYF